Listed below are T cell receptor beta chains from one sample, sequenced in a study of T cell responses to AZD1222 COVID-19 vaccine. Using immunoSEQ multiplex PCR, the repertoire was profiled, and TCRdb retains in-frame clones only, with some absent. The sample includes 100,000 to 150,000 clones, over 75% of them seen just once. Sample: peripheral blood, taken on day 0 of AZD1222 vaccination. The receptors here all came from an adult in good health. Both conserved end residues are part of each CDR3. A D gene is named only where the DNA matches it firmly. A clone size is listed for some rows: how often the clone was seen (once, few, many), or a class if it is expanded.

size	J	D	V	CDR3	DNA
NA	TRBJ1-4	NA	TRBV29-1	CSVAVGNEKLFF	TGCAGCGTGGCAGTTGGAAATGAAAAACTGTTTTTT
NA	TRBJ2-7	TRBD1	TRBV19	CASSIQTGTAIFGQYF	TGTGCCAGTAGTATACAGACCGGGACAGCAATATTCGGGCAGTACTTC
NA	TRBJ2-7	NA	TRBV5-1	CASSLSAGGDEQYF	TGCGCCAGCAGCTTATCCGCAGGGGGGGACGAGCAGTACTTC
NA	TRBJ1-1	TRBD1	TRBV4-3	CASSRGQGQGNTEAFF	TGCGCCAGCAGCCGTGGACAGGGTCAAGGGAACACTGAAGCTTTCTTT
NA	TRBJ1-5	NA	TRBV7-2	CASSPAGSGNQPQHF	TGTGCCAGCAGCCCCGCGGGTTCGGGCAATCAGCCCCAGCATTTT
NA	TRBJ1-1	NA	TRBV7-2	CASSPWRGFNFMNTEAFF	TGTGCCAGCAGCCCATGGCGAGGTTTTAACTTCATGAACACTGAAGCTTTCTTT
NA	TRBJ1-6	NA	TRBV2	CASKQDSLYNSPLHF	TGTGCCAGCAAACAGGACTCTTTGTATAATTCACCCCTCCACTTT
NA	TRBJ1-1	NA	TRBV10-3	CAISREGTEAFF	TGTGCCATCAGTAGGGAAGGCACTGAAGCTTTCTTT
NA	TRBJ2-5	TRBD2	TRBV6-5	CASSSPTSGQETQYF	TGTGCCAGCAGTTCCCCGACTAGCGGACAAGAGACCCAGTACTTC
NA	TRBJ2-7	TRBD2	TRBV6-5	CASRLGSGSWEQYF	TGTGCCAGCAGGCTCGGTAGCGGGAGCTGGGAGCAGTACTTC
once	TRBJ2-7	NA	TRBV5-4	CASSLYGTYEQYF	TGTGCCAGCAGCTTGTACGGGACCTACGAGCAGTACTTC
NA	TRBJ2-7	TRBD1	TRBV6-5	CASSYSITGVQYF	TGTGCCAGCAGTTACTCGATTACAGGGGTGCAGTACTTC
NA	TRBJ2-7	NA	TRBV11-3	CASSSGRGEYEQYF	TGTGCCAGCAGCTCCGGGCGCGGGGAGTACGAGCAGTACTTC
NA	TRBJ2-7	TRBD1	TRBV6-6	CASSTGTGGAYEQYF	TGTGCCAGCAGTACAGGGACAGGGGGTGCCTACGAGCAGTACTTC
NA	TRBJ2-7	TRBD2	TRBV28	CASSPTSGGSYEQYF	TGTGCCAGCAGTCCGACTAGCGGGGGCTCCTACGAGCAGTACTTC
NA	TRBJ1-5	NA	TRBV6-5	CASTLEEGTPQHF	TGTGCCAGCACCCTGGAAGAGGGCACGCCCCAGCATTTT
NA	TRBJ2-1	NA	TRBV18	CASSPGILSGSTPYNEQFF	TGTGCCAGCTCACCAGGGATTTTGAGTGGGAGTACGCCCTACAATGAGCAGTTCTTC
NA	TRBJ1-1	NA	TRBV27	CASSPGVGSNTEAFF	TGTGCCAGCAGTCCAGGGGTAGGTTCGAACACTGAAGCTTTCTTT
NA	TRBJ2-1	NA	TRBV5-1	CASSSDSSSYNEQFF	TGCGCCAGCAGCTCGGACTCGAGCTCCTACAATGAGCAGTTCTTC
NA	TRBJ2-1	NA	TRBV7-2	CASSPRDILRNNEQFF	TGTGCCAGCAGCCCCCGGGACATCCTACGAAACAATGAGCAGTTCTTC
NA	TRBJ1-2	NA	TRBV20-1	CSARDYGYTF	TGCAGTGCAAGGGACTATGGCTACACCTTC
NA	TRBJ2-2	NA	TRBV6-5	CASSYGGPNTGELFF	TGTGCCAGCAGTTATGGGGGACCGAACACCGGGGAGCTGTTTTTT
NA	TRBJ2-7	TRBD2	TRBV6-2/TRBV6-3	CASSYATQRDLSYEQYF	TGTGCCAGCAGTTACGCCACCCAGCGGGATCTATCCTACGAGCAGTACTTC
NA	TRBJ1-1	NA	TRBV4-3	CASSQVGQLGTEAFF	TGCGCCAGCAGCCAAGTCGGACAGCTCGGCACTGAAGCTTTCTTT
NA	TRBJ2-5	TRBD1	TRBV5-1	CASSLVGQKQETQYF	TGCGCCAGCAGCTTGGTGGGACAGAAACAAGAGACCCAGTACTTC
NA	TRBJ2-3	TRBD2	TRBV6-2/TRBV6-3	CASSWTSGGGTQYF	TGTGCCAGCAGTTGGACTAGCGGGGGGGGTACGCAGTATTTT
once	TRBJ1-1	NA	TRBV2	CASRLLNTEAFF	TGTGCCAGCAGACTCTTGAACACTGAAGCTTTCTTT
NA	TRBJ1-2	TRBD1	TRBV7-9	CASSPRTGVGYGYTF	TGTGCCAGCAGCCCTCGGACAGGGGTTGGCTATGGCTACACCTTC
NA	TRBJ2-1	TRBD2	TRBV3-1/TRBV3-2	CASSQGGLAGGSSSYNEQFF	TGTGCCAGCAGCCAAGGCGGTCTAGCGGGGGGGAGTAGCTCCTACAATGAGCAGTTCTTC
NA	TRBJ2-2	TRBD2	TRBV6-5	CASRLAENTGELFF	TGTGCCAGTAGACTAGCGGAGAACACCGGGGAGCTGTTTTTT
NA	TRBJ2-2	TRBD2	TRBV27	CASSLLAGGPAGELFF	TGTGCCAGCAGTTTACTAGCGGGGGGGCCAGCCGGGGAGCTGTTTTTT
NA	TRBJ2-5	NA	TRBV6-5	CASSNEVETQYF	TGTGCCAGCAGTAATGAAGTAGAGACCCAGTACTTC
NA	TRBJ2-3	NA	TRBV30	CAWSSTGLSTDTQYF	TGTGCCTGGAGTAGTACAGGGTTAAGCACAGATACGCAGTATTTT
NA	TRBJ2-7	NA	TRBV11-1	CASSSTDSSYEQYF	TGTGCCAGCAGCTCTACAGACAGCTCCTACGAGCAGTACTTC
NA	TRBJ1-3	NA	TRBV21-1	CASSKEQGGSSGNTIYF	TGTGCCAGCAGCAAAGAACAAGGGGGCAGCTCTGGAAACACCATATATTTT
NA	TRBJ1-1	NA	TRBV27	CASSSYTGMNTEAFF	TGTGCCAGCAGTTCTTATACAGGGATGAACACTGAAGCTTTCTTT
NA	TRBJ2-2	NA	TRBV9	CASSGRESTGELFF	TGTGCCAGCAGCGGACGGGAATCCACCGGGGAGCTGTTTTTT
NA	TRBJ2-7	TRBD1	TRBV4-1	CASSQPRTGNSREQYF	TGCGCCAGCAGCCAACCTCGGACAGGGAACTCTCGGGAGCAGTACTTC
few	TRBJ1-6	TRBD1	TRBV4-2	CASSQRDSASNSPLHF	TGTGCCAGCAGCCAGAGGGACAGCGCAAGTAATTCACCCCTCCACTTT
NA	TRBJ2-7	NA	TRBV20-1	CSASAGYEQYF	TGCAGTGCTAGTGCGGGGTACGAGCAGTACTTC
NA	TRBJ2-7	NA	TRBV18	CAGGGTANPYEQYF	TGTGCCGGGGGTGGGACGGCAAACCCCTACGAGCAGTACTTC
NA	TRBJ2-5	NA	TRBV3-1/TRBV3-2	CASSQAGAQYQETQYF	TGTGCCAGCAGCCAAGCGGGGGCCCAGTACCAAGAGACCCAGTACTTC